The 29 T cell receptor beta chains reported below all come from one sample, sequenced in a study of shared clonotypes between healthy human individuals. Some clones are missing from TCRdb's copy, which holds only in-frame ones; the method was immunoSEQ multiplex PCR. The sample contains nearly 600,000 clones, 95% of which appear only once. As defined, naive CD8 cells were CD45RO-negative and positively selected for CCR7, with terminally differentiated effector memory CD45RA+ cells excluded. Sequencing used naive CD8+ T cells sorted from blood. These receptors originate from a woman between 25 and 40 years old in good health.

CDR3 in amino acids: CASSLFQGPNYGYTF. The CDR3 DNA is TGTGCCAGCAGTCTCTTCCAGGGCCCTAACTATGGCTACACCTTC. The chain is built from TRBV5-4 and TRBJ1-2, with D tentatively TRBD1 (5 bases). Trimming removed 5 bases at V and 0 bases at J, with 14 bases between. There are 15 residues in the CDR3. The germline gives CDR1 SGHNT, CDR2 YYREEE (reference sequence).

The chain combines TRBV7-9 with TRBJ1-2; no definite D call. The germline gives CDR1 SEHNR, CDR2 FQNEAQ (reference sequence). The CDR3 contains 13 residues. Trimming took 1 base from V and 6 from J, leaving 9 bases between them. CDR3 amino acids: CASSLGPDHGYTF. CDR3 bases: TGTGCCAGCAGCTTAGGGCCAGACCATGGCTACACCTTC.

This chain joins TRBV5-4 and TRBJ2-1, with a weak D call TRBD1 (6 bases). Trimming took off 2 bases at V and 3 bases at J, with 12 bases between the two ends. The CDR3 sequence is 15 residues long. CDR1 SGHNT and CDR2 YYREEE come from the germline V gene (reference sequence). The CDR3 region has the DNA TGTGCCAGCAGCTTACCGGGACACGTCTACAATGAGCAGTTCTTC. Translation: CASSLPGHVYNEQFF.

The J gene is TRBJ2-1, the V gene TRBV4-2, with 13 bases fitting TRBD2. The CDR3 extends over 18 amino acids. Germline lookup yields CDR1 LGHNA and CDR2 YNFKEQ. With V trimmed by 8 bases and J by 7 bases, 17 bases remained unmatched. The CDR3 DNA reads TGTGCCAGCTCACCGGGGACTAGCGGGATTTCATCATTTAATGAGCAGTTCTTC. This translates into CASSPGTSGISSFNEQFF.

The chain links TRBV6-6 to TRBJ2-7; D possibly corresponds to TRBD2 (5 bases). CDR1 and CDR2 (germline): MNHNY, SVGAGI (reference sequence). The V end lost 2 bases, the J end lost 2 bases, and 10 bases lay between the germline ends. The CDR3 length is 14 residues. The CDR3 sequence: CASSYGSGTYEQYF. The CDR3 coding sequence is TGTGCCAGCAGTTACGGGAGCGGCACCTACGAGCAGTACTTC.

The chain carries TRBV20-1 and TRBJ2-7; D unresolved. CDR3 size: 11 residues. V shed 6 bases and J shed 6 bases, with 12 bases lying between them. Germline CDR1 is DFQATT and CDR2 is SNEGSKA (reference sequence). DNA for the CDR3: TGCAGTGCCCAGACCGAAAGCGAGCAGTACTTC. Amino acid sequence: CSAQTESEQYF.

This chain links TRBV7-2 with TRBJ2-7, with TRBD1 matching over 8 bases. This CDR3 spans 15 amino acids. Germline V gene data show CDR1 as SGHTA and CDR2 as FQGNSA. Unmatched junction bases numbered 5, after V lost 3 bases and J lost 1 base. The CDR3 DNA reads TGTGCCAGCAGCTTTGGGGGACAGGAGTCCTACGAGCAGTACTTC. It specifies CASSFGGQESYEQYF. Full variable domain (remainder filled in from reference TRBV7-2 and TRBJ2-7): GAGVSQSPSNKVTEKGKDVELRCDPISGHTALYWYRQSLGQGLEFLIYFQGNSAPDKSGLPSDRFSAERTGGSVSTLTIQRTQQEDSAVYLCASSFGGQESYEQYFGPGTRLTVT.

The V gene is TRBV12-5, the J gene TRBJ2-2, with 14 bases that match TRBD2. Losses at the gene ends were 6 bases for V and 0 bases for J; bases not matched to a gene: 9. The germline V gene has CDR1 LGHNT and CDR2 FRNRAP. The CDR3 has 19 residues. Here the CDR3 reads CASGSTSGREKTNTGELFF. Here the CDR3 DNA reads TGTGCTAGTGGCTCGACTAGCGGGAGGGAAAAGACGAACACCGGGGAGCTGTTTTTT.

V and J are TRBV2 and TRBJ1-1; D is perhaps TRBD1 (5 bases). In germline, CDR1 is SNHLY, CDR2 FYNNEI. Trimming took 3 bases from V and 3 from J, leaving 20 bases between them. CDR3 size: 17 residues. The CDR3 DNA sequence: TGTGCCAGCAGTGAGCCCCTGGAGCGGGGCGCTGACACTGAAGCTTTCTTT. Translation gives CASSEPLERGADTEAFF. The complete variable domain, with remaining parts taken from reference TRBV2 and TRBJ1-1, reads EPEVTQTPSHQVTQMGQEVILRCVPISNHLYFYWYRQILGQKVEFLVSFYNNEISEKSEIFDDQFSVERPDGSNFTLKIRSTKLEDSAMYFCASSEPLERGADTEAFFGQGTRLTVV.

The rearrangement joins TRBV6-1 to TRBJ2-2; D unclear. The CDR3 loop spans 15 amino acids. Looked up from germline, CDR1 is MNHNS and CDR2 is SASEGT. V was clipped by 2 bases and J by 3 bases, with 10 bases between them. The CDR3 is CASSELELYTGELFF. Here the CDR3 DNA reads TGTGCCAGCAGTGAACTCGAGTTGTACACCGGGGAGCTGTTTTTT.

The CDR3 reads CASSLVTGGDRGYTF. For the CDR3, the DNA is TGTGCCAGCAGCTTAGTTACAGGCGGGGACCGGGGCTACACCTTC. The gene calls are TRBV5-6 and TRBJ1-2; possibly TRBD1 for D (5 bases). Trimming cost V 2 bases and J 8 bases, with 19 bases left between them. CDR1 and CDR2 (germline): SGHDT, YYEEEE. The CDR3 spans 15 residues. Full variable domain (remainder filled in from reference TRBV5-6 and TRBJ1-2): DAGVTQSPTHLIKTRGQQVTLRCSPKSGHDTVSWYQQALGQGPQFIFQYYEEEERQRGNFPDRFSGHQFPNYSSELNVNALLLGDSALYLCASSLVTGGDRGYTFGSGTRLTVV.

This chain links TRBV27 with TRBJ2-1; TRBD2 agrees at 10 bases. Germline V gene lookup returns CDR1 MNHEY and CDR2 SMNVEV (reference sequence). V gave up 8 bases and J gave up 9 bases; unmatched junction bases: 7. The CDR3 covers 13 residues. This CDR3 reads CASGLLAGSEQFF. CDR3 sequence (DNA): TGTGCCAGCGGCCTACTAGCGGGATCTGAGCAGTTCTTC.

The chain is built from TRBV4-2 and TRBJ2-7, with D perhaps matching TRBD2 (6 bases). The germline V gene encodes CDR1 LGHNA and CDR2 YNFKEQ. V was pared by 3 bases and J by 6 bases, with 12 bases between. This CDR3 has 13 residues. This chain's CDR3 is CASSQGGSGEQYF. DNA of the CDR3: TGTGCCAGCAGCCAGGGGGGATCGGGCGAGCAGTACTTC.

The chain combines TRBV5-1 with TRBJ2-1; TRBD2 aligns across 7 bases. The J segment lost 0 bases and the V segment lost 2 bases, leaving 8 bases of the junction unmatched. This CDR3 has 17 amino acids. The germline CDR1 and CDR2 sequences are SGHRS and YFSETQ. The CDR3 DNA follows: TGCGCCAGCAGCTTCCTAGCGGCGGGGAGCTCCTACAATGAGCAGTTCTTC. This encodes CASSFLAAGSSYNEQFF.

In DNA, the CDR3 is TGTGCCAGCAGCTCGGACAGGGAGGCCTACAATGAGCAGTTCTTC. Protein sequence: CASSSDREAYNEQFF. This chain uses TRBV7-9 with TRBJ2-1, with TRBD1 matching 8 bases. The germline V gene encodes CDR1 SEHNR and CDR2 FQNEAQ (reference sequence). The ends lost 4 bases at V and 2 bases at J; junction bases unmatched: 4. The CDR3 is made up of 15 amino acids.

The chain recombines TRBV11-2 with TRBJ1-5; D unresolved. Looked up from germline, CDR1 is SGHAT and CDR2 is FQNNGV. The CDR3 has 14 amino acids. V dropped 0 bases and J dropped 5 bases, with 8 bases sitting between them. CDR3 loop: CASSLDLVHQPQHF. CDR3 in DNA: TGTGCCAGCAGCTTAGATCTGGTTCATCAGCCCCAGCATTTT.

The chain is built from TRBV27 and TRBJ2-7; D is perhaps TRBD1 or TRBD2 (5 bases each). The V gene lost 6 bases and the J gene lost 5 bases, with 20 bases spanning the gap. The CDR3 has 15 residues. The germline V gene has CDR1 MNHEY and CDR2 SMNVEV (reference sequence). The CDR3 DNA follows: TGTGCCAGCAGCTCGGGGACCACTAGTTTGGACGAGCAGTACTTC. It specifies CASSSGTTSLDEQYF.

V gene TRBV4-1 combines with J gene TRBJ2-7; D is unclear. Trimming took off 1 base at V and 3 bases at J, with 7 bases between the two ends. The germline V gene encodes CDR1 MGHRA and CDR2 YSYEKL. The CDR3 length is 13 residues. The CDR3 sequence is CASSQVADYEQYF. CDR3 DNA sequence: TGCGCCAGCAGCCAAGTTGCAGACTACGAGCAGTACTTC.

The chain has TRBV11-2 and TRBJ2-2; 8 bases fit TRBD1. The length of the CDR3 is 16 residues. The trim removed 1 base at V and 10 bases at J, leaving 11 bases unmatched. Germline V gene data show CDR1 as SGHAT and CDR2 as FQNNGV. The DNA for the CDR3 is TGTGCCAGCAGCTTAGGGGGACAGGTACACGTCGAGGAGCTGTTTTTT. Translating it yields CASSLGGQVHVEELFF.

On this clone: Compared with germline, one end of the junction differs, possibly owing to a read error. V is TRBV28 and J is TRBJ2-1; 9 bases are shared with TRBD1. CDR3 size: 14 residues. Looked up from germline, CDR1 is MDHEN and CDR2 is SYDVKM. The CDR3 loop is CASCRTGDNNGQFF. The CDR3 region has the DNA TGTGCCAGCTGCCGGACAGGGGATAACAATGGGCAGTTCTTC.

This clone was detected once. The identical CDR3 is also encoded by other nucleotide sequences in the sample. The CDR3 loop is CASSLLGEQYF. In DNA form, the CDR3 reads TGTGCCAGCAGTTTGCTAGGGGAGCAGTACTTC. The chain combines TRBV28 with TRBJ2-7; the D is unclear. Deletions cut 3 bases from V and 7 bases from J, with 7 bases between. The CDR3 consists of 11 residues. In germline, CDR1 is MDHEN, CDR2 SYDVKM.

This clone has a handful of counts. CDR3 sequence: CASSLEAGGSYEQYF. The CDR3 coding sequence is TGTGCCAGCAGCTTAGAGGCAGGGGGCTCCTACGAGCAGTACTTC. The chain employs TRBV7-6 and TRBJ2-7; 7 positions agree with TRBD1. The CDR3 consists of 15 residues. V was pared by 1 base and J by 0 bases, with 3 bases of the junction left unmatched. The germline V gene has CDR1 SGHVS and CDR2 FNYEAQ. Variable domain in full (rest from reference TRBV7-6 and TRBJ2-7): GAGVSQSPRYKVTKRGQDVALRCDPISGHVSLYWYRQALGQGPEFLTYFNYEAQQDKSGLPNDRFSAERPEGSISTLTIQRTEQRDSAMYRCASSLEAGGSYEQYFGPGTRLTVT.

The CDR3 sequence is CASSGPSQYF. The CDR3 nucleotides read TGTGCCAGCAGCGGCCCGTCCCAGTACTTC. The V call is TRBV11-3, the J call TRBJ2-5; unclear D gene. CDR3 length: 10 amino acids. Germline V lookup: CDR1 SGHNT, CDR2 YENEEA. The germline V and J ends were trimmed by 5 bases and 9 bases, with 7 bases remaining between them. Filled out from reference TRBV11-3 and TRBJ2-5, the complete variable domain reads EAGVVQSPRYKIIEKKQPVAFWCNPISGHNTLYWYLQNLGQGPELLIRYENEEAVDDSQLPKDRFSAERLKGVDSTLKIQPAELGDSAVYLCASSGPSQYFGPGTRLLVL.

V gene TRBV5-8 combines with J gene TRBJ2-1; a possible D gene is TRBD1 (6 bases). The CDR3 runs 16 residues. V was trimmed by 1 base and J by 1 base, leaving 12 bases between them. Germline CDR1 reads SGHTS; CDR2 reads YDEGEE. The chain's CDR3 is CASSLKGEGSYNEQFF. The DNA for the CDR3 is TGTGCCAGCAGCTTGAAGGGGGAAGGATCCTACAATGAGCAGTTCTTC.

The chain is built from TRBV7-9 and TRBJ2-1; the D is unclear. V lost 5 bases to trimming and J lost 7 bases, with 9 bases between them. The CDR3 is made up of 12 amino acids. Germline values: CDR1 SEHNR, CDR2 FQNEAQ (reference sequence). Here the CDR3 reads CASSAMRNEQFF. DNA for the CDR3: TGTGCCAGCAGCGCAATGAGGAATGAGCAGTTCTTC.

The rearrangement joins TRBV7-8 to TRBJ1-5; D may be TRBD1 (5 bases). The CDR3 consists of 14 residues. Trimming pared 5 bases from V and 5 bases from J, leaving 13 bases between. The germline CDR1 and CDR2 sequences are SGHVS and FQNEAQ. CDR3 loop: CASSPDSGDQPQHF. The CDR3 nucleotides read TGTGCCAGCAGCCCCGACTCGGGGGATCAGCCCCAGCATTTT.

The CDR3 DNA reads as TGCAGCGTTGAAGGGACAGACTATGGCTACACCTTC. Amino acids: CSVEGTDYGYTF. The V and J genes are TRBV29-1 and TRBJ1-2; TRBD1 is a possible D gene (6 bases). The CDR3 is made up of 12 amino acids. Germline CDR1 reads SQVTM; CDR2 reads ANQGSEA. V lost 1 base to trimming and J lost 3 bases, with 6 bases between them.

The chain joins TRBV28 to TRBJ2-1; 13 positions agree with TRBD2. The V segment lost 5 bases and the J segment 4 bases; nucleotides outside the gene matches: 11. Germline V CDR1 and CDR2: MDHEN, SYDVKM. The CDR3 is 18 amino acids. CDR3 amino acids: CASSPEKLAGGLYNEQFF. The CDR3 nucleotides are TGTGCCAGCAGTCCCGAAAAACTAGCGGGAGGGCTGTACAATGAGCAGTTCTTC.

This chain links TRBV11-3 with TRBJ2-2, with D unresolved. The CDR3 spans 12 residues. Trimming removed 6 bases at V and 2 bases at J, with 4 bases between. Germline V gene data show CDR1 as SGHNT and CDR2 as YENEEA. This chain's CDR3 is CASRLNTGELFF. The CDR3 DNA sequence: TGTGCCAGCAGACTTAACACCGGGGAGCTGTTTTTT.